This TCR beta chain was documented in a study of PD-1 blockade in classical Hodgkin lymphoma (dated by TCRdb to 2018 to 2020). For context, the study as a whole: Nivolumab dosing was 3 mg/kg intravenously every 2 weeks, continuing until either disease progression or unacceptable toxicity. A peripheral blood immune signature of response to PD-1 blockade in classical Hodgkin lymphoma was defined using TCR beta sequencing and CyTOF. The full study reports these points: Lower diversity was seen in patients whose nivolumab began less than 1 year after ASCT, and these patients were left out of later analyses so that immune reconstitution would not confound the results. The study was limited to a single clinical trial cohort, and causes of repertoire differences, possibly disease activity or prior therapy, remained undefined. Baseline TCR diversity was reported to be lower in newly diagnosed patients than in healthy donors and to be lower still in relapsed/refractory patients. Trial patients achieving complete response had baseline diversity similar to newly diagnosed patients, whereas partial responders and progressors had significantly lower diversity. A significant rise by C4D1 was seen in CD4+ but not CD8+ TCR diversity (p=0.0027 vs p=0.16), with the rise being most apparent in complete responders (p=0.02).

Per the publication, the time point label means: cycle 2 day 1 (C2D1) of nivolumab. Every trial patient had relapsed after autologous stem cell transplantation, and cohorts A, B and C differed in prior brentuximab vedotin exposure. The trial cohort was composed of around 60 patients with relapsed/refractory classical Hodgkin lymphoma, for whom complete response, partial response or progressive disease was recorded as best overall response. Trial patients were treated with single-agent nivolumab in the multi-cohort phase II CheckMate 205 trial. An independent review committee assessed best overall response by applying the 2007 International Working Group response criteria. Trial PBMCs were obtained immediately prior to nivolumab initiation (C1D1) and on therapy at cycle 2 day 1 and cycle 4 day 1. Peripheral blood was collected in 8 mL Vacutainer Cell Preparation Tubes, from which PBMCs were isolated by centrifugation and then cryopreserved.

As for this clone: Which antigen it targets is not known. No base qualities exist here, and no much larger clone lies one base off it.

V loses 3 bases at its end and J loses 1 base; junction bases beyond the gene matches: 5. From the germline V gene (reference sequence), CDR1 is LNHDA and CDR2 is SQIVND. Reading from cysteine to phenylalanine, the CDR3 counts 15 amino acids. The only DNA kept is the CDR3, 45 bases in frame from the first base. Genomic DNA was extracted with the Qiagen DNeasy kit from unsorted PBMCs and from negatively selected CD4+ and CD8+ fractions. TCR beta CDR3 regions were subjected to amplification by immunoSEQ multiplex PCR with primers that anneal to V and J segments. A synthetic immune receptor repertoire was used to minimize amplification bias, and any remaining bias was removed computationally after sequencing. In the source study's methods: Custom Python scripts were used to quantify repertoire diversity as the Shannon entropy index. Unsorted, CD4+ and CD8+ repertoires were analyzed separately, except for combined analyses in which CD4+ and CD8+ sequences were merged in silico. A clone was considered expanded if an increase in frequency of at least 2-fold after treatment relative to C1D1 was found, and a pseudocount of 0.5 was applied to clones undetected at baseline. Singleton clones were defined as clones with 0 or 1 copy at C1D1, and non-singleton clones were defined as clones with 2 or more copies. Clones expanded in unsorted samples were annotated as CD4+, CD8+ or unknown by matching protein sequences in sorted samples from the same patient. Wilcoxon tests were applied to paired samples to test diversity changes from C1D1 to C4D1. This immuneACCESS table, as held by TCRdb, lists in-frame sequences with V and J called but not all clones. Of the missing ones, under half trace to an unresolved V gene in checked studies; the others have no known cause. That table furnishes V, J and clone size, whereas the DNA furnished D and trimming. In this sample the table shows under 70,000 clones, roughly two thirds of which occur a single time. The ten biggest clones cover less than 9.5% of the sample.

The sample in question was peripheral blood mononuclear cells (PBMCs), obtained before the second cycle of nivolumab. Recombination linked TRBV19 to TRBJ1-1; 7 bases in the junction line up with TRBD1. This TCR came from a human donor with classical Hodgkin lymphoma. The CDR3: CASSMGGQTNTEAFF. The base sequence is TGTGCCAGTAGTATGGGGGGACAGACGAACACTGAAGCTTTCTTT.